The 29 T cell receptor beta chains listed next were all sequenced from one sample in a study of cytomegalovirus exposure and HLA in healthy donors. The PCR contained 60 Vbeta and 13 Jbeta primers. Method: immunoSEQ multiplex PCR; TCRdb's copy keeps in-frame clones and lacks some. This sample has 150,000 to 200,000 clones, with approximately 82% found just once. The specimen was PBMCs. All receptors derive from a woman aged 18 to 35 in good health and CMV-seropositive.

The V gene is TRBV18, the J gene TRBJ2-2; 9 positions match TRBD1. V lost 2 bases, J lost 7 bases, and 5 bases stayed unmatched. Germline V gene data show CDR1 as KGHSH and CDR2 as LQKENI. CDR3 size: 15 residues. The CDR3 spells CASSPTGGASGELFF. The DNA of the CDR3 is TGTGCCAGCTCACCAACAGGGGGCGCGAGCGGGGAGCTGTTTTTT.

This chain uses TRBV27 with TRBJ1-2; D possibly corresponds to TRBD1 (6 bases). V lost 7 bases and J 3 bases, leaving 24 bases between the germline ends. The CDR3 has 17 residues. Germline V CDR1 and CDR2: MNHEY, SMNVEV (reference sequence). The CDR3 DNA is TGTGCCAGCATGGGGGCAGACCTTAACCGAGGGCACTATGGCTACACCTTC. It codes for CASMGADLNRGHYGYTF.

The J gene is TRBJ2-3, the V gene TRBV5-4; D may be TRBD2 (6 bases). The CDR3 is 15 residues long. The V and J ends lost 2 bases and 4 bases respectively, with 14 bases between them. The germline V gene encodes CDR1 SGHNT and CDR2 YYREEE (reference sequence). In DNA, the CDR3 is TGTGCCAGCAGCTTCGCAGGAGGGGAATCAGATACGCAGTATTTT. This sequence encodes CASSFAGGESDTQYF.

This clone was observed once. The CDR3 DNA reads TGTGCCAGCAGATGGACAGGGAGCACAGATACGCAGTATTTT. Encoded protein: CASRWTGSTDTQYF. The chain is built from TRBV6-4 and TRBJ2-3; 8 nucleotides agree with TRBD1. V lost 6 bases, J lost 0 bases, and 2 bases stayed unmatched. CDR3 length: 14 amino acids. CDR1 and CDR2 (germline): MRHNA, SNTAGT.

The chain has TRBV5-1 and TRBJ1-1, with 7 bases aligning to TRBD1. After removal of 4 bases from V and 7 bases from J, the junction contained 4 bases not matched to a gene. The CDR3 covers 12 residues. CDR1 and CDR2 (germline): SGHRS, YFSETQ. The CDR3 loop reads CASSLTGYEAFF. The CDR3 region has the DNA TGCGCCAGCAGCCTGACAGGGTATGAAGCTTTCTTT. The full variable domain, with the rest looked up from reference TRBV5-1 and TRBJ1-1, is KAGVTQTPRYLIKTRGQQVTLSCSPISGHRSVSWYQQTPGQGLQFLFEYFSETQRNKGNFPGRFSGRQFSNSRSEMNVSTLELGDSALYLCASSLTGYEAFFGQGTRLTVV.

The rearrangement uses TRBV30 and TRBJ2-1; the match to TRBD2 covers 10 bases. This CDR3 comprises 19 residues. V gave up 0 bases and J gave up 10 bases; unmatched junction bases: 21. Germline V gene lookup returns CDR1 GTSNPN and CDR2 SVGIG (reference sequence). DNA for the CDR3: TGTGCCTGGAGTGTACCCCTTTGGCAGCGGGGGGGACGAGGAGGGGAGCAGTTCTTC. It codes for CAWSVPLWQRGGRGGEQFF. The whole variable domain, remainder taken from reference TRBV30 and TRBJ2-1, is SQTIHQWPATLVQPVGSPLSLECTVEGTSNPNLYWYRQAAGRGLQLLFYSVGIGQISSEVPQNLSASRPQDRQFILSSKKLLLSDSGFYLCAWSVPLWQRGGRGGEQFFGPGTRLTVL.

The rearrangement uses TRBV6-1 and TRBJ1-1; D perhaps matches TRBD1 (6 bases). This CDR3 spans 14 amino acids. CDR1 is MNHNS and CDR2 is SASEGT in the germline V gene. V dropped 3 bases and J dropped 2 bases, with 10 bases sitting between them. The CDR3 nucleotides are TGTGCCAGCAGTGATTTGACAGGTAACACTGAAGCTTTCTTT. This sequence encodes CASSDLTGNTEAFF.

This chain links TRBV27 with TRBJ2-4; D is possibly TRBD1 (8 bases). V lost 7 bases and J 1 base, leaving 26 bases between the germline ends. This CDR3 is built from 19 residues. Germline V CDR1 and CDR2: MNHEY, SMNVEV (reference sequence). The CDR3 DNA sequence: TGTGCCAGCACCCCAGGGGGCGGGGGACCCGCGTCGGCCAAAAACATTCAGTACTTC. Translated: CASTPGGGGPASAKNIQYF.

As concerns this clone: A read error may produce the germline difference seen at one junction end. CDR3: CASSLDRGPRVF. Written as DNA, the CDR3 is TGTGCCAGCAGCTTAGACAGGGGTCCTCGGGTCTTC. The chain uses TRBV7-8 and TRBJ1-2; TRBD1 matches 7 bases. The germline gives CDR1 SGHVS, CDR2 FQNEAQ. The CDR3 covers 12 residues.

The gene calls are TRBV6-1 and TRBJ1-1, with a tentative D call TRBD1 (6 bases). Germline V lookup: CDR1 MNHNS, CDR2 SASEGT. There are 16 residues in the CDR3. V shed 1 base and J shed 4 bases, with 16 bases lying between them. In DNA form, the CDR3 reads TGTGCCAGCAGTGAAGAGGCTTCAGGGGCGGGCACTGAAGCTTTCTTT. This encodes CASSEEASGAGTEAFF.

This chain links TRBV7-9 with TRBJ1-6; D is uncertain. V lost 1 base to trimming and J lost 9 bases, with 4 bases between them. The germline gives CDR1 SEHNR, CDR2 FQNEAQ (reference sequence). The length of the CDR3 is 12 residues. CDR3: CASSLGASPLHF. The DNA for the CDR3 is TGTGCCAGCAGCTTAGGAGCTTCACCCCTCCACTTT.

The table lists this clone with a count of one. V and J are TRBV19 and TRBJ1-1; D perhaps matches TRBD1 (6 bases). Trimming took off 5 bases at V and 4 bases at J, with 11 bases between the two ends. The CDR3 has 13 residues. Germline V gene lookup returns CDR1 LNHDA and CDR2 SQIVND (reference sequence). The CDR3 DNA is TGTGCCAGTAGTCGGGGGGGCGGCACTGAAGCTTTCTTT. Translated, it gives CASSRGGGTEAFF. The full variable domain, completed using reference TRBV19 and TRBJ1-1, is DGGITQSPKYLFRKEGQNVTLSCEQNLNHDAMYWYRQDPGQGLRLIYYSQIVNDFQKGDIAEGYSVSREKKESFPLTVTSAQKNPTAFYLCASSRGGGTEAFFGQGTRLTVV.

V is TRBV25-1 and J is TRBJ2-1, with 8 bases lining up with TRBD1. The CDR3 is made up of 15 amino acids. V lost 2 bases and J lost 5; bases outside the gene matches: 5. Germline CDR1 and CDR2: MGHDK and SYGVNS. CDR3 nucleotide sequence: TGTGCCAGCAGTGAAAGCCAGGGGGCTCACAATGAGCAGTTCTTC. This gives the protein CASSESQGAHNEQFF.

V gene TRBV5-4 combines with J gene TRBJ1-5; 12 bases match TRBD1. The CDR3 extends over 15 amino acids. Germline CDR1 and CDR2: SGHNT and YYREEE (reference sequence). V lost 4 bases, J lost 7 bases, and 6 bases stayed unmatched. CDR3 coding DNA: TGTGCCAGCAGCCGGGACAGGGGGCGCGGGCAGCCCCAGCATTTT. Residues: CASSRDRGRGQPQHF.

The genes are TRBV27 and TRBJ1-2; no reliable D call. V was trimmed by 3 bases and J by 1 base, leaving 9 bases between them. The CDR3 length is 14 residues. Germline CDR1 and CDR2: MNHEY and SMNVEV (reference sequence). The DNA for the CDR3 is TGTGCCAGCAGTTTGGCGAGGGTTAACTATGGCTACACCTTC. Its translation: CASSLARVNYGYTF.

The V and J genes are TRBV2 and TRBJ2-3; D gene unclear. V was cut by 7 bases and J by 0 bases, with 11 bases left in between. Germline V gene data show CDR1 as SNHLY and CDR2 as FYNNEI. The CDR3 has 14 amino acids. Written as DNA, the CDR3 is TGTGCCAGCACCGAAGTCGCGAGCACAGATACGCAGTATTTT. Protein product: CASTEVASTDTQYF.

The genes are TRBV6-1 and TRBJ2-3; possibly TRBD2 for D (7 bases). CDR3 length equals 14 residues. Germline V gives CDR1 MNHNS, CDR2 SASEGT. V gave up 10 bases and J gave up 6 bases, with 20 bases separating them. CDR3 in amino acids: CATDRGARMDTQYF. In DNA, the CDR3 is TGTGCCACCGACCGGGGGGCAAGGATGGATACGCAGTATTTT.

CDR3 loop: CASSVIPGVYSGYTF. DNA for the CDR3: TGTGCCAGCAGCGTAATACCCGGGGTTTACTCTGGCTACACCTTC. This chain uses TRBV7-2 with TRBJ1-2, with D unclear. Trimming cost V 5 bases and J 7 bases, with 20 bases left between them. This CDR3 contains 15 residues. Germline CDR1 reads SGHTA; CDR2 reads FQGNSA.

This clone occurred once. The J gene is TRBJ2-2, the V gene TRBV10-3, with 7 bases identical to TRBD1. The CDR3 loop spans 14 amino acids. Looked up from germline, CDR1 is ENHRY and CDR2 is SYGVKD. The V and J ends lost 10 bases and 5 bases, in that order; junction bases with no gene match: 10. CDR3 amino acids: CATGPTGRTGELFF. Written as DNA, the CDR3 is TGTGCCACCGGACCGACAGGGCGGACCGGGGAGCTGTTTTTT.

The sample holds a few counts of this clone. The rearrangement uses TRBV6-5 and TRBJ1-3; 8 nucleotides align to TRBD1. The V and J ends lost 8 bases and 4 bases, in that order; junction bases with no gene match: 10. The germline gives CDR1 MNHEY, CDR2 SVGAGI. The CDR3 spans 15 residues. The CDR3 nucleotides read TGTGCCAGCGGCATTCGGACAGGGTCGGGAAACACCATATATTTT. It translates to CASGIRTGSGNTIYF.

This chain connects TRBV9 to TRBJ1-2, with D unclear. Trimming removed 3 bases at V and 4 bases at J, with 4 bases between. Germline assignment: CDR1 SGDLS and CDR2 YYNGEE. This CDR3 is built from 11 residues. The DNA for the CDR3 is TGTGCCAGCAGCGCCCTCTATGGCTACACCTTC. Encoded protein: CASSALYGYTF.

Here the CDR3 reads CASSFSGAGELFF. CDR3 in DNA: TGCGCCAGCAGCTTTAGCGGGGCCGGGGAGCTGTTTTTT. V gene TRBV5-1 combines with J gene TRBJ2-2, with 8 bases identical to TRBD2. The CDR3 length is 13 residues. CDR1 SGHRS and CDR2 YFSETQ come from the germline V gene. V trimming: 2 bases; J trimming: 6 bases; junction bases outside the gene matches: 0.

V is TRBV7-3 and J is TRBJ2-1, with D perhaps TRBD1 (6 bases). The V end lost 2 bases, the J end lost 10 bases, and 15 bases lay between the germline ends. The germline gives CDR1 SGHTA, CDR2 FQGTGA. The CDR3 contains 14 residues. The CDR3 loop is CASSLGRGSYEQFF. CDR3 nucleotides: TGTGCCAGCAGCTTAGGCAGGGGCTCGTACGAGCAGTTCTTC.

The chain couples TRBV28 to TRBJ1-2, with no clear D. Germline CDR1 is MDHEN and CDR2 is SYDVKM. V was shortened by 6 bases and J by 5 bases, with 13 bases between the two germline ends. The CDR3 runs to 13 residues. For the CDR3, the DNA is TGTGCCAGCAGGCTCGGAGGAAATTATGGCTACACCTTC. Its protein product is CASRLGGNYGYTF.

The J gene is TRBJ2-3, the V gene TRBV19, with D maybe TRBD1 (6 bases). This CDR3 has 15 amino acids. V lost 5 bases and J 5 bases, leaving 17 bases between the germline ends. The germline V gene encodes CDR1 LNHDA and CDR2 SQIVND (reference sequence). The CDR3 DNA reads TGTGCCAGTAGTGTTTACAGGGAGATTGGAGATACGCAGTATTTT. It yields the protein CASSVYREIGDTQYF.

The chain carries TRBV25-1 and TRBJ1-1, with D unclear. Germline-derived CDR1 and CDR2 are MGHDK and SYGVNS. The V end lost 5 bases, the J end lost 6 bases, and 7 bases lay between the germline ends. The CDR3 runs 11 residues. The CDR3 nucleotides are TGTGCCAGCAGTCGTCACTCTGAAGCTTTCTTT. This translates into CASSRHSEAFF.

The chain combines TRBV7-6 with TRBJ2-2; D gene unclear. This CDR3 region has 11 residues. V was shortened by 8 bases and J by 8 bases, with 9 bases between the two germline ends. Germline CDR1 is SGHVS and CDR2 is FNYEAQ. The CDR3 DNA is TGTGCCAGCTCCCATAGAGGGGAGCTGTTTTTT. This codes for CASSHRGELFF.

This clone was seen once. The J gene is TRBJ2-2, the V gene TRBV27; 11 bases line up with TRBD2. Germline assignment: CDR1 MNHEY and CDR2 SMNVEV (reference sequence). With V trimmed by 1 base and J by 4 bases, 8 bases remained unmatched. There are 18 residues in the CDR3. The CDR3 DNA reads as TGTGCCAGCAGTTTATTCATAGCGGGGGGGCCGAGCACCGGGGAGCTGTTTTTT. Amino acids: CASSLFIAGGPSTGELFF.

As to this clone: The junction departs from the called germline gene at one end, perhaps through a read error. This chain links TRBV4-1 with TRBJ1-6; 7 bases are shared with TRBD1. Germline V gene sequence: CDR1 MGHRA, CDR2 YSYEKL. The CDR3 has 15 residues. CDR3 loop: CASSQVGTEGSPLHF. DNA for the CDR3: TGTGCCAGCAGCCAGGTGGGGACAGAGGGTTCACCCCTCCACTTT.